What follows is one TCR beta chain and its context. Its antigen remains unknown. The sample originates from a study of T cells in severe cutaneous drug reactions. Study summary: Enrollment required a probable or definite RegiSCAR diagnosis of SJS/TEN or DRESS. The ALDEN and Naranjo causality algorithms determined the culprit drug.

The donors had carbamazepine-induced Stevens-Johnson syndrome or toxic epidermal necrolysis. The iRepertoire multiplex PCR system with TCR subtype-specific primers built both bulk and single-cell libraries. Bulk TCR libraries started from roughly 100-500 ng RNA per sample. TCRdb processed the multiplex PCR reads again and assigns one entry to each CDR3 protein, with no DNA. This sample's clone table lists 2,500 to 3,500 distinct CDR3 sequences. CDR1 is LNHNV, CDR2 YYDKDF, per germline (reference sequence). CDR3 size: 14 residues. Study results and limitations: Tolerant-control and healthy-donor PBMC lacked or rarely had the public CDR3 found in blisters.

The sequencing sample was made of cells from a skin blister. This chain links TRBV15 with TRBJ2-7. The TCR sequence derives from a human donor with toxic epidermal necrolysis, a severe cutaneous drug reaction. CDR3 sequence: CATSRDGRGYEQYF.